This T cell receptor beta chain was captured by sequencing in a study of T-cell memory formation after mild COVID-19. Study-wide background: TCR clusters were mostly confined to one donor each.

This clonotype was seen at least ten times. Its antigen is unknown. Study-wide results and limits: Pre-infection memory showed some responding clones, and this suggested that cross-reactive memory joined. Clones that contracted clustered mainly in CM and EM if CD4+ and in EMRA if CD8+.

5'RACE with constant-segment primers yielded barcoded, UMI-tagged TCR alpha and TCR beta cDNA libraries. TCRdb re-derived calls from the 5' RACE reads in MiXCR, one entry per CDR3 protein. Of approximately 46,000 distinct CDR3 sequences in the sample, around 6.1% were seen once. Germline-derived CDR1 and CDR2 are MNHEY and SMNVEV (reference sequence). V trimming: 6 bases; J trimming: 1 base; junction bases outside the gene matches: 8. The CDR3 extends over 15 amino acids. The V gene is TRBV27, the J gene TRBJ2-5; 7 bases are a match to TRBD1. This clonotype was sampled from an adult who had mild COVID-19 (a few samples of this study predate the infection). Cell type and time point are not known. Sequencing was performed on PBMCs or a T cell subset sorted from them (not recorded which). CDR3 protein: CASRARKGAQETQYF. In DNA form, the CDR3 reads TGTGCCAGCAGAGCTAGGAAGGGGGCCCAAGAGACCCAGTACTTC.